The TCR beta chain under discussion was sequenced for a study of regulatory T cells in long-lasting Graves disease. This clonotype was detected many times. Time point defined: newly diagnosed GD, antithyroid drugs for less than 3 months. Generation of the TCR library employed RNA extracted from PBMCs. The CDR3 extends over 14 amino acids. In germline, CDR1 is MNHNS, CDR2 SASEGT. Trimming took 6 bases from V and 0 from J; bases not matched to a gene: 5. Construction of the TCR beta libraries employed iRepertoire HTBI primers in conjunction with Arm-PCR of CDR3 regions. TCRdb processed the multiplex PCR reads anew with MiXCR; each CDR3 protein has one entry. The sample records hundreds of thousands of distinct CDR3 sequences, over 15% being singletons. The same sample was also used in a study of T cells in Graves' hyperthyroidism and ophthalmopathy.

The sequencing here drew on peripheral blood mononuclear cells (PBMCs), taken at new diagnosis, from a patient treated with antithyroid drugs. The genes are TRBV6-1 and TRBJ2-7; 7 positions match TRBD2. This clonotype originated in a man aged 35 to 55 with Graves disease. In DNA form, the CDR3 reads TGTGCCAGCAGGGCGGGGGATAGCTCCTACGAGCAGTACTTC. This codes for CASRAGDSSYEQYF.